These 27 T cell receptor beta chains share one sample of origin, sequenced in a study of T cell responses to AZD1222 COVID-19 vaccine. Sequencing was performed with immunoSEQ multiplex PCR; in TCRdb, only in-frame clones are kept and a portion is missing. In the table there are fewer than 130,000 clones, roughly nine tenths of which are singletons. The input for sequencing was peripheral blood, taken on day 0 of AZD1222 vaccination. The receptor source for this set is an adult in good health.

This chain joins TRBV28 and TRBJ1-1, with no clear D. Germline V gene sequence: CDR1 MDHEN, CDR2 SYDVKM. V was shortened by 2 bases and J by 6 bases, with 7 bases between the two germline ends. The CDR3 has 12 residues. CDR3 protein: CASSLIRAEAFF. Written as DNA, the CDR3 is TGTGCCAGCAGTTTAATCCGGGCTGAAGCTTTCTTT. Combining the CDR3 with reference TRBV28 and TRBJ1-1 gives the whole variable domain DVKVTQSSRYLVKRTGEKVFLECVQDMDHENMFWYRQDPGLGLRLIYFSYDVKMKEKGDIPEGYSVSREKKERFSLILESASTNQTSMYLCASSLIRAEAFFGQGTRLTVV.

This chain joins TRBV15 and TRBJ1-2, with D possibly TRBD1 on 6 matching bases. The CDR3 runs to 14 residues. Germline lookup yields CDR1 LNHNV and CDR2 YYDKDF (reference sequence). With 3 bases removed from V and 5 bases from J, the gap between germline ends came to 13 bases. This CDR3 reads CATSREQGPYGYTF. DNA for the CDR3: TGTGCCACCAGCAGGGAACAGGGCCCTTATGGCTACACCTTC.

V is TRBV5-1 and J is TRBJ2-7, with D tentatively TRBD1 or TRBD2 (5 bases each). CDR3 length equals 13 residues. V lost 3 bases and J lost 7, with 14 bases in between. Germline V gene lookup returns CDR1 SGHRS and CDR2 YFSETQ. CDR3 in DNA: TGCGCCAGCAGCTCATCAGGGCGGAGGGAGCAGTACTTC. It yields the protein CASSSSGRREQYF.

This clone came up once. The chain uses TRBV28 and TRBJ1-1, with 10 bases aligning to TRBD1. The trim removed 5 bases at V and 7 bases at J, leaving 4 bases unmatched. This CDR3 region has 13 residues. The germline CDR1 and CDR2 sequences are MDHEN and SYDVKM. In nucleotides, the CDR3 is TGTGCCAGCAGTGACAGGGGGCTTGGTGAAGCTTTCTTT. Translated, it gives CASSDRGLGEAFF.

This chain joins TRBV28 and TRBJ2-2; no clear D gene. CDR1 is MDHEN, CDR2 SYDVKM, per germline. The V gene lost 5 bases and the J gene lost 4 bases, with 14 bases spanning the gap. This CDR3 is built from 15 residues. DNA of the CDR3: TGTGCCAGCAGTGGGTATACCCCGGCCACCGGGGAGCTGTTTTTT. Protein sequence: CASSGYTPATGELFF.

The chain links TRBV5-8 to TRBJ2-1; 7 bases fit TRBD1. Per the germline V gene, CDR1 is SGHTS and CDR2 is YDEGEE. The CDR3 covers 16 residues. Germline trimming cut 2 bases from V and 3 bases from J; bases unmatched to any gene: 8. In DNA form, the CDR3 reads TGTGCCAGCAGCTTTACGACAGGGAACTTCTACAATGAGCAGTTCTTC. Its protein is CASSFTTGNFYNEQFF.

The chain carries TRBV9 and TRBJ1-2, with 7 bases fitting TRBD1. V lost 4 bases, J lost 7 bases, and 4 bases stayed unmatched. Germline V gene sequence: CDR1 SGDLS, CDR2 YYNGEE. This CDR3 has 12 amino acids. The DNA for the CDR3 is TGTGCCAGCAGCAGACAGGGCGTTGGCTACACCTTC. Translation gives CASSRQGVGYTF.

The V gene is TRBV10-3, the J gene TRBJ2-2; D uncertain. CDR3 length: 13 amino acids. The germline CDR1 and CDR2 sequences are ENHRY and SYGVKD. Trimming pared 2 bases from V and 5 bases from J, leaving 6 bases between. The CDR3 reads CAISEPDTGELFF. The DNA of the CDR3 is TGTGCCATCAGTGAGCCGGATACCGGGGAGCTGTTTTTT.

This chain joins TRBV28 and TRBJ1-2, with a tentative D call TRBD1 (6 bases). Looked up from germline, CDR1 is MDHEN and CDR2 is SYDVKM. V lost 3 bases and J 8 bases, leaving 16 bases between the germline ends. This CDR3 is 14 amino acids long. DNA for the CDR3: TGTGCCAGCAGTTTTGGACAGAGTACAAGAGGCTACACCTTC. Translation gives CASSFGQSTRGYTF.

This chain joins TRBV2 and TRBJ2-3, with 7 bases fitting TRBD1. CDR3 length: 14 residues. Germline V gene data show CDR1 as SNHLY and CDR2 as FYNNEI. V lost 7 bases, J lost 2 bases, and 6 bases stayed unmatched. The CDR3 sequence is CASKQGLSTDTQYF. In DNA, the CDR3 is TGTGCCAGCAAACAGGGGCTTTCCACAGATACGCAGTATTTT.

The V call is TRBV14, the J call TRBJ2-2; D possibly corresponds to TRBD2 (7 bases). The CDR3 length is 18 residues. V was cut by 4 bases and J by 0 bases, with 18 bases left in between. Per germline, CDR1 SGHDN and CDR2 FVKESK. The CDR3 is CASSPSWGGRSNTGELFF. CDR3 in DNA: TGTGCCAGCAGCCCCTCTTGGGGGGGCCGATCGAACACCGGGGAGCTGTTTTTT.

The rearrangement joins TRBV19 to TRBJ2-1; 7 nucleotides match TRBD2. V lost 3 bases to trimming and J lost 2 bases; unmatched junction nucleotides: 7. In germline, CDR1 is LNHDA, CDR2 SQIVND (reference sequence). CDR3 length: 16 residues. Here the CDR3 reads CASSMDSRGAYNEQFF. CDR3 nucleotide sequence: TGTGCCAGTAGTATGGATTCTCGGGGGGCCTACAATGAGCAGTTCTTC. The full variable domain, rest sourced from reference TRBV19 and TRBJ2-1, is DGGITQSPKYLFRKEGQNVTLSCEQNLNHDAMYWYRQDPGQGLRLIYYSQIVNDFQKGDIAEGYSVSREKKESFPLTVTSAQKNPTAFYLCASSMDSRGAYNEQFFGPGTRLTVL.

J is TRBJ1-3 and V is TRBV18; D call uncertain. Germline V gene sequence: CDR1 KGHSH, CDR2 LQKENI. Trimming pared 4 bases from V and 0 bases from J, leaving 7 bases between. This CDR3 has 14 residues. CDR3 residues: CASSLGDSGNTIYF. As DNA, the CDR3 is TGTGCCAGCTCACTCGGAGACTCTGGAAACACCATATATTTT.

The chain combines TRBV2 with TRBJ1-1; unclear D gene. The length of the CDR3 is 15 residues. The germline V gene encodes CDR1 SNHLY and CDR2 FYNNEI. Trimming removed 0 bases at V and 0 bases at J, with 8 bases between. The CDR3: CASSEAPGLNTEAFF. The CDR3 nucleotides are TGTGCCAGCAGTGAAGCGCCGGGATTGAACACTGAAGCTTTCTTT.

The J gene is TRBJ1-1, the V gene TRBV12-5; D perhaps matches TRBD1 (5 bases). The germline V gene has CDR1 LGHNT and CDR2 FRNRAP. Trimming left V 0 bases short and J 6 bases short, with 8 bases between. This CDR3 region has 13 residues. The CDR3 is CASGLVGPPEAFF. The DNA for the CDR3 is TGTGCTAGTGGTTTGGTGGGACCCCCTGAAGCTTTCTTT.

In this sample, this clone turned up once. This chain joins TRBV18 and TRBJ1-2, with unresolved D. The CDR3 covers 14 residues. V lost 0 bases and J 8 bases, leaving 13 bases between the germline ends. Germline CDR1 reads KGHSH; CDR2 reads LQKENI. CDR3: CASSPPSRVEGYTF. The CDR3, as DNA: TGTGCCAGCTCACCACCGAGTCGGGTTGAGGGCTACACCTTC. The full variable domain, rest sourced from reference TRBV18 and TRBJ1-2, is NAGVMQNPRHLVRRRGQEARLRCSPMKGHSHVYWYRQLPEEGLKFMVYLQKENIIDESGMPKERFSAEFPKEGPSILRIQQVVRGDSAAYFCASSPPSRVEGYTFGSGTRLTVV.

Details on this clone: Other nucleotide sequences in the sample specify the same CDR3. The CDR3 DNA reads TGTGCCAGCAGCGTAGACGTTTCTGATAATTCACCCCTCCACTTT. Protein: CASSVDVSDNSPLHF. The rearrangement links TRBV9 to TRBJ1-6; D is uncertain. Germline assignment: CDR1 SGDLS and CDR2 YYNGEE. The V end lost 0 bases, the J end lost 5 bases, and 9 bases lay between the germline ends. CDR3 length: 15 residues.

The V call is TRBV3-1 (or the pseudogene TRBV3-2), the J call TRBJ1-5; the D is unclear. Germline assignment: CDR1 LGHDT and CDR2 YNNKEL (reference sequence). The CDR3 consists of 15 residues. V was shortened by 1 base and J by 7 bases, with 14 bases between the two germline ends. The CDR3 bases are TGTGCCAGCAGCCAAGGTCCCGGGAGGGAACAGCCCCAGCATTTT. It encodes CASSQGPGREQPQHF.

The chain's CDR3 is CASSMPGRARGYEQYF. CDR3 DNA: TGTGCCAGTTCCATGCCGGGGCGGGCCCGCGGATACGAGCAGTACTTC. This sequence joins TRBV6-6 and TRBJ2-7; either TRBD1 or TRBD2 may fit D (5 bases each). Germline-derived CDR1 and CDR2 are MNHNY and SVGAGI (reference sequence). There are 16 residues in the CDR3. The germline V and J ends were trimmed by 9 bases and 4 bases, with 25 bases remaining between them.

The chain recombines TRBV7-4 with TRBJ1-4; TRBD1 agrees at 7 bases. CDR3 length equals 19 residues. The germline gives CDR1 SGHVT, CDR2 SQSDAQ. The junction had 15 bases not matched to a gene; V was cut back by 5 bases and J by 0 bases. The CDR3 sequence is CASSRDREWLGSTNEKLFF. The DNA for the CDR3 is TGTGCCAGCAGCCGCGACAGGGAGTGGTTAGGGTCAACTAATGAAAAACTGTTTTTT.

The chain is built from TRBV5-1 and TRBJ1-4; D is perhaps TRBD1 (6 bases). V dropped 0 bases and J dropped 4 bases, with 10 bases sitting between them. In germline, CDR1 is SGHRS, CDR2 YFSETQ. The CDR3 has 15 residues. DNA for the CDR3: TGCGCCAGCAGCTTGGGTCCCAGGGGTAATGAAAAACTGTTTTTT. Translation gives CASSLGPRGNEKLFF.

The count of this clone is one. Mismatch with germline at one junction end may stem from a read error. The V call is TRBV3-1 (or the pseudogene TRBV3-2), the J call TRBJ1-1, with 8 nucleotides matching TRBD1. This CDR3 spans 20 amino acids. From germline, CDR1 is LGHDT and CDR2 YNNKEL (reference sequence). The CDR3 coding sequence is TGTGCCAGCACCCAAAAGAGAACCGGAGGCAGGGGGCCTATGGACACTGAAGCTTTCTTT. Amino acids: CASTQKRTGGRGPMDTEAFF.

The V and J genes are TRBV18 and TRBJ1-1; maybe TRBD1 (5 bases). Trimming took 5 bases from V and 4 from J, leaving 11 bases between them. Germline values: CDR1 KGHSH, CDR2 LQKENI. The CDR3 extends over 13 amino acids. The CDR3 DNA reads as TGTGCCAGCTCAATCGACAGTGGCACTGAAGCTTTCTTT. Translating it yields CASSIDSGTEAFF.

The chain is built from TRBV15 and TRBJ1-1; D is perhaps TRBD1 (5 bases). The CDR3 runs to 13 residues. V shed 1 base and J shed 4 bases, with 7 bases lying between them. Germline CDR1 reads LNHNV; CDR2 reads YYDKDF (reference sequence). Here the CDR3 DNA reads TGTGCCACCAGCAGAGCGGGGGGCACTGAAGCTTTCTTT. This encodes CATSRAGGTEAFF.

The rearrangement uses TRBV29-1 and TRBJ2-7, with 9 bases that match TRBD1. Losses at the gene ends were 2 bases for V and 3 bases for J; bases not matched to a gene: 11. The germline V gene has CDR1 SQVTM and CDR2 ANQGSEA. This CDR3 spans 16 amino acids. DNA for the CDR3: TGCAGCGTTGAATCTCGGGTGGGACAGGGTTTCTACGAGCAGTACTTC. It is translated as CSVESRVGQGFYEQYF.

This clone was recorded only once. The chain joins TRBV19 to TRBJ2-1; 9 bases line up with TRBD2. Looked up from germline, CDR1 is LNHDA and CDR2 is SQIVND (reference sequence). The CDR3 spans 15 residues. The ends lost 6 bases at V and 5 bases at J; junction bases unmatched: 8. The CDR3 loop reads CASRRLAAEDNEQFF. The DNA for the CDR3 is TGTGCCAGTAGGCGACTAGCGGCGGAGGACAATGAGCAGTTCTTC. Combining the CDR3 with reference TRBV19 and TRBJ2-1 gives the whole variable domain DGGITQSPKYLFRKEGQNVTLSCEQNLNHDAMYWYRQDPGQGLRLIYYSQIVNDFQKGDIAEGYSVSREKKESFPLTVTSAQKNPTAFYLCASRRLAAEDNEQFFGPGTRLTVL.

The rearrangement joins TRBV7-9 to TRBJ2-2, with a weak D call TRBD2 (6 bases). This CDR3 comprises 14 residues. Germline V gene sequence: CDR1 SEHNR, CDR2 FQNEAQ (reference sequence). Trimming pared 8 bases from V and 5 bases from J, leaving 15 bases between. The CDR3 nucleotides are TGTGCCAGCTCGGAGGGGCTGAGGACCGGGGAGCTGTTTTTT. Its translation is CASSEGLRTGELFF. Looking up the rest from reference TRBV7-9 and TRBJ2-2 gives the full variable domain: DTGVSQNPRHKITKRGQNVTFRCDPISEHNRLYWYRQTLGQGPEFLTYFQNEAQLEKSRLLSDRFSAERPKGSFSTLEIQRTEQGDSAMYLCASSEGLRTGELFFGEGSRLTVL.